Listed here are 21 T cell receptor beta chains from one sample, sequenced in a study of shared clonotypes between healthy human individuals. The repertoire was sequenced with immunoSEQ multiplex PCR; TCRdb's copy has only in-frame clones and lacks some. The repertoire has around 83,000 clones, under 65% of them found once; the top ten carry approximately 56%. The sequencing input was memory CD8+ T cells sorted from blood. The subset: CD45RO+ cells pooled with CCR7-negative TemRA cells. The receptor set was obtained from a man aged 30-40 years in good health.

The CDR3, as DNA: TGCAGCGTTGAATTCAGGGGCTTTGACGAGCAGTACTTC. Its protein product is CSVEFRGFDEQYF. The chain has TRBV29-1 and TRBJ2-7; D may be TRBD1 (6 bases). Germline CDR1 reads SQVTM; CDR2 reads ANQGSEA. This CDR3 has 13 residues. Trimming stripped 2 bases from V and 5 bases from J, with 13 bases between.

By sample share, this clone is large. The sample carries other DNA sequences with the same CDR3. The rearrangement links TRBV6-5 to TRBJ2-4; no clear D gene. CDR1 is MNHEY and CDR2 is SVGAGI in the germline V gene. Trimming shortened V by 0 bases and J by 1 base, and 7 bases separated the two germline ends. The CDR3 is made up of 15 amino acids. In DNA form, the CDR3 reads TGTGCCAGCAGTTACTCGACTGGGGCCAAAAACATTCAGTACTTC. Residues: CASSYSTGAKNIQYF.

The chain recombines TRBV15 with TRBJ2-6; 7 bases agree with TRBD1. V gave up 3 bases and J gave up 2 bases; unmatched junction bases: 4. Germline CDR1 is LNHNV and CDR2 is YYDKDF (reference sequence). The CDR3 spans 16 residues. CDR3 in DNA: TGTGCCACCAGCAGGCCCAGGGGGACTGGGGCCAACGTCCTGACTTTC. Protein sequence: CATSRPRGTGANVLTF.

The chain carries TRBV28 and TRBJ2-1; the D is unclear. Trimming stripped 6 bases from V and 2 bases from J, with 17 bases between. CDR1 MDHEN and CDR2 SYDVKM come from the germline V gene. The CDR3 runs to 16 residues. CDR3 sequence: CASSYPGRPTYNEQFF. The CDR3, as DNA: TGTGCCAGCAGCTACCCCGGACGGCCTACCTACAATGAGCAGTTCTTC.

The V gene is TRBV4-2, the J gene TRBJ2-2, with 9 bases fitting TRBD2. The CDR3 extends over 17 amino acids. Germline V gene data show CDR1 as LGHNA and CDR2 as YNFKEQ. With V trimmed by 0 bases and J by 0 bases, 2 bases remained unmatched. In nucleotides, the CDR3 is TGTGCCAGCAGCCAAGACGGGACTAGCTCGAACACCGGGGAGCTGTTTTTT. Protein: CASSQDGTSSNTGELFF.

This clone has just a few counts. This sequence joins TRBV19 and TRBJ2-1, with D hard to call. The CDR3 is made up of 14 amino acids. Germline CDR1 reads LNHDA; CDR2 reads SQIVND (reference sequence). V was clipped by 6 bases and J by 4 bases, with 13 bases between them. CDR3 region: CASRTWWGYNEQFF. CDR3 coding DNA: TGTGCCAGTAGGACGTGGTGGGGTTACAATGAGCAGTTCTTC.

This clone has a single count. The V gene is TRBV19, the J gene TRBJ1-5; maybe TRBD1 (5 bases). Germline lookup yields CDR1 LNHDA and CDR2 SQIVND (reference sequence). The CDR3 covers 16 residues. V dropped 3 bases and J dropped 1 base, with 13 bases sitting between them. The CDR3 spells CASSILRQGSNQPQHF. The CDR3 DNA is TGTGCCAGTAGTATCCTGAGGCAGGGCAGCAATCAGCCCCAGCATTTT. The whole variable domain, remainder taken from reference TRBV19 and TRBJ1-5, is DGGITQSPKYLFRKEGQNVTLSCEQNLNHDAMYWYRQDPGQGLRLIYYSQIVNDFQKGDIAEGYSVSREKKESFPLTVTSAQKNPTAFYLCASSILRQGSNQPQHFGDGTRLSIL.

This clone was observed a few times. V is TRBV5-1 and J is TRBJ1-1; D may be TRBD1 (6 bases). Trimming shortened V by 4 bases and J by 0 bases, and 13 bases separated the two germline ends. Germline CDR1 reads SGHRS; CDR2 reads YFSETQ. The CDR3 runs 15 residues. CDR3 in amino acids: CASSLSDRVNTEAFF. As DNA, the CDR3 is TGCGCCAGCAGCCTTTCGGACAGAGTGAACACTGAAGCTTTCTTT.

At least ten counts were recorded for this clone. The rearrangement uses TRBV4-3 and TRBJ2-7, with 9 positions matching TRBD2. The CDR3 totals 17 residues. Germline CDR1 and CDR2: LGHNA and YSLEER. The trim removed 3 bases at V and 2 bases at J, leaving 11 bases unmatched. The CDR3 is CASSQENTASGAYEQYF. The CDR3 DNA is TGCGCCAGCAGCCAGGAGAACACGGCTAGCGGGGCCTACGAGCAGTACTTC.

The chain combines TRBV27 with TRBJ2-5, with 10 bases that match TRBD2. From germline, CDR1 is MNHEY and CDR2 SMNVEV (reference sequence). V dropped 3 bases and J dropped 5; count of bases not matched to a gene: 6. The CDR3 loop spans 15 amino acids. The chain's CDR3 is CASSLVLAGRETQYF. CDR3 coding DNA: TGTGCCAGCAGTTTGGTACTAGCGGGACGTGAGACCCAGTACTTC.

The rearrangement uses TRBV7-8 and TRBJ1-5; TRBD1 is a possible D gene (5 bases). Trimming stripped 0 bases from V and 2 bases from J, with 11 bases between. CDR1 SGHVS and CDR2 FQNEAQ come from the germline V gene. The CDR3 is made up of 16 amino acids. The DNA for the CDR3 is TGTGCCAGCAGCTTAGCTTTCCAGGGAGGCAATCAGCCCCAGCATTTT. Encoded protein: CASSLAFQGGNQPQHF.

The V gene is TRBV7-2, the J gene TRBJ2-3; maybe TRBD1 (6 bases). CDR1 is SGHTA, CDR2 FQGNSA, per germline. V dropped 5 bases and J dropped 2 bases, with 14 bases sitting between them. This CDR3 contains 15 residues. The CDR3 sequence: CASSRGQLLTDTQYF. The CDR3 DNA follows: TGTGCCAGCAGCCGAGGACAGCTTCTCACAGATACGCAGTATTTT.

The chain carries TRBV6-5 and TRBJ2-7; no reliable D call. The CDR3 runs 10 residues. With 7 bases removed from V and 3 bases from J, the gap between germline ends came to 4 bases. The germline gives CDR1 MNHEY, CDR2 SVGAGI. The CDR3 DNA is TGTGCCAGCAACAGCTACGAGCAGTACTTC. Its protein product is CASNSYEQYF.

V and J are TRBV2 and TRBJ2-7, with D perhaps TRBD2 (5 bases). This CDR3 has 15 residues. V lost 2 bases, J lost 4 bases, and 15 bases lay in between. Germline CDR1 reads SNHLY; CDR2 reads FYNNEI. The CDR3 region is CASSEQVLARYEQYF. CDR3 DNA sequence: TGTGCCAGCAGTGAACAGGTTTTAGCGCGGTACGAGCAGTACTTC.

The CDR3 is CASSQDPGRPYNEQFF. DNA for the CDR3: TGCGCCAGCAGCCAAGATCCCGGCAGACCCTACAATGAGCAGTTCTTC. The V and J genes are TRBV4-1 and TRBJ2-1; no firm D call. V dropped 0 bases and J dropped 2 bases, with 11 bases sitting between them. This CDR3 is built from 16 residues. Germline V gene lookup returns CDR1 MGHRA and CDR2 YSYEKL.

The rearrangement joins TRBV5-1 to TRBJ1-1; 9 nucleotides match TRBD1. CDR1 and CDR2 (germline): SGHRS, YFSETQ. The CDR3 runs 17 residues. Unmatched junction bases numbered 7, after V lost 1 base and J lost 0 bases. The CDR3 DNA sequence: TGCGCCAGCAGCTTGCAGGACAGGGGTCTAATGAACACTGAAGCTTTCTTT. It is translated as CASSLQDRGLMNTEAFF.

CDR3 loop: CASSYPVGGQTQETQYF. CDR3 sequence (DNA): TGTGCCAGCAGTTACCCAGTCGGTGGGCAGACCCAAGAGACCCAGTACTTC. This sequence joins TRBV28 and TRBJ2-5; D gene uncertain. There are 17 residues in the CDR3. V was shortened by 4 bases and J by 1 base, with 19 bases between the two germline ends. Per the germline V gene, CDR1 is MDHEN and CDR2 is SYDVKM.

The rearrangement links TRBV28 to TRBJ2-5; D perhaps matches TRBD2 (6 bases). The CDR3 is 14 amino acids. Germline CDR1 and CDR2: MDHEN and SYDVKM. Trimming removed 7 bases at V and 1 base at J, with 13 bases between. CDR3 sequence reads: CASTDPGLQETQYF. The CDR3 region has the DNA TGTGCCAGCACCGACCCGGGACTCCAAGAGACCCAGTACTTC.

This clone was picked up many times. The chain combines TRBV7-3 with TRBJ2-1, with TRBD1 as a possible D gene (5 bases). V was cut by 5 bases and J by 4 bases, with 9 bases left in between. Looked up from germline, CDR1 is SGHTA and CDR2 is FQGTGA. CDR3 length: 13 residues. Here the CDR3 reads CASSPDNYNEQFF. In DNA form, the CDR3 reads TGTGCCAGCAGCCCGGACAATTACAATGAGCAGTTCTTC.

This sequence joins TRBV7-6 and TRBJ2-7, with TRBD2 identical over 9 bases. The junction had 9 bases not matched to a gene; V was cut back by 2 bases and J by 7 bases. Per the germline V gene, CDR1 is SGHVS and CDR2 is FNYEAQ. The CDR3 is 15 residues long. Here the CDR3 reads CASSLSLSGSWEQYF. DNA for the CDR3: TGTGCCAGCAGCTTATCCCTTAGCGGGAGTTGGGAGCAGTACTTC.

There are a few counts of this clone. The chain couples TRBV6-1 to TRBJ1-1, with no clear D. The CDR3 is made up of 14 amino acids. Germline loops: CDR1 MNHNS, CDR2 SASEGT. V was trimmed by 0 bases and J by 7 bases, leaving 12 bases between them. The CDR3 region is CASSEAARQSEAFF. DNA of the CDR3: TGTGCCAGCAGTGAAGCGGCCCGTCAGAGTGAAGCTTTCTTT.